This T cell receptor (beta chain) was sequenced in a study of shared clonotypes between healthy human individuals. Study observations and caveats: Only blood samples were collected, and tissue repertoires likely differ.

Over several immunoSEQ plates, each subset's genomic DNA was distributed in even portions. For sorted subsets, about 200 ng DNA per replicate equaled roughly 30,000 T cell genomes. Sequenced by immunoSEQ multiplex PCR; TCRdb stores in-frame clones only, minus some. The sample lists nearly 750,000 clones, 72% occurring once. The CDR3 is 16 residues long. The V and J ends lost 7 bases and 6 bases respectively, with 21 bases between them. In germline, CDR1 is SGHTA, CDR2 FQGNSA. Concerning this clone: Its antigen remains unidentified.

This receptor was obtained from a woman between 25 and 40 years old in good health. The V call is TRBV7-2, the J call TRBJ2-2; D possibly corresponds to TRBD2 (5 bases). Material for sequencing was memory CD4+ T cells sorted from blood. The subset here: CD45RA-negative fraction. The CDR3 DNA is TGTGCCAGCAAACTCGGAGGTGTACTAACCCCCGGGGAGCTGTTTTTT. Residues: CASKLGGVLTPGELFF.